This TCR beta chain was recovered during a study of T cell changes during pregnancy in multiple sclerosis. Germline assignment: CDR1 LNHDA and CDR2 SQIVND (reference sequence). Unmatched junction bases numbered 4, after V lost 5 bases and J lost 1 base. The CDR3 is 14 residues long. Sequenced by immunoSEQ multiplex PCR; TCRdb stores in-frame clones only, minus some. The table shows 90,000 to 150,000 clones, with approximately 95% occurring only once. This clone was observed once. The specimen comprised peripheral blood, sampled before pregnancy. The chain couples TRBV19 to TRBJ1-2, with 7 nucleotides matching TRBD1. The sequence was obtained from a female donor with multiple sclerosis, enrolled in a pregnancy study. CDR3 residues: CASSSDRLNYGYTF. CDR3 nucleotide sequence: TGTGCCAGTAGTTCGGACAGGCTTAACTATGGCTACACCTTC.